These 27 T cell receptor beta chains share one sample of origin, sequenced in a study of control samples from healthy donors and cancer patients. Clones were sequenced by immunoSEQ multiplex PCR, and TCRdb holds only the in-frame ones, with some missing. Found here are 90,000 to 150,000 clones, approximately 89% of them singletons; the top ten hold around 3.5%. Sequencing input: blood. Every receptor here comes from a man aged 35-49 years in good health.

This clone was counted only a few times. This chain joins TRBV11-3 and TRBJ2-2; TRBD1 is a possible D gene (5 bases). The CDR3 has 16 amino acids. V shed 0 bases and J shed 0 bases, with 8 bases lying between them. Per the germline V gene, CDR1 is SGHNT and CDR2 is YENEEA. Written as DNA, the CDR3 is TGTGCCAGCAGCTTAGATCAGGACACGAACACCGGGGAGCTGTTTTTT. It yields the protein CASSLDQDTNTGELFF.

The chain links TRBV19 to TRBJ1-5; D gene unclear. Germline V CDR1 and CDR2: LNHDA, SQIVND (reference sequence). This CDR3 contains 11 residues. V was clipped by 8 bases and J by 6 bases, with 8 bases between them. The CDR3 sequence is CASGLGQPQHF. CDR3 nucleotides: TGTGCCAGTGGCTTGGGTCAGCCCCAGCATTTT.

The V and J genes are TRBV29-1 and TRBJ1-1, with a possible D match to TRBD1 (5 bases). This CDR3 has 14 amino acids. V shed 7 bases and J shed 1 base, with 16 bases lying between them. Looked up from germline, CDR1 is SQVTM and CDR2 is ANQGSEA. In DNA, the CDR3 is TGCAGCGCCGCGACGACAGTAAAGAACACTGAAGCTTTCTTT. Translation gives CSAATTVKNTEAFF.

The gene calls are TRBV20-1 and TRBJ2-5, with 9 bases matching TRBD2. The length of the CDR3 is 14 residues. The germline gives CDR1 DFQATT, CDR2 SNEGSKA (reference sequence). J lost 2 bases, V lost 3 bases, and 4 bases had no gene match. The CDR3 DNA reads as TGCAGTGCTAGTCCTAGCGGGGTACAAGAGACCCAGTACTTC. Protein product: CSASPSGVQETQYF.

DNA of the CDR3: TGTGCCTGGAGTCTTCAACCGACTAGCCGTCAGCCCCAGCATTTT. Translated: CAWSLQPTSRQPQHF. The V gene is TRBV30, the J gene TRBJ1-5; no clear D. This CDR3 is built from 15 residues. V was trimmed by 2 bases and J by 6 bases, leaving 17 bases between them. Germline assignment: CDR1 GTSNPN and CDR2 SVGIG (reference sequence).

The chain links TRBV5-1 to TRBJ2-5; the match to TRBD2 covers 7 bases. V was clipped by 1 base and J by 4 bases; unmatched bases: 10. The CDR3 loop spans 16 amino acids. Germline lookup yields CDR1 SGHRS and CDR2 YFSETQ. The CDR3 is CASSLRGAGLGETQYF. The CDR3 DNA sequence: TGCGCCAGCAGCTTGAGGGGAGCGGGGCTGGGAGAGACCCAGTACTTC.

Comments on this clone: At one boundary the junction diverges from the germline segment, which might be a read error. CDR3 in amino acids: CASSPGQGSSNSPLHF. The CDR3 DNA reads TGTGCCAGCTCACCTGGACAGGGATCCTCTAATTCACCCCTCCACTTT. The rearrangement joins TRBV18 to TRBJ1-6, with 8 bases fitting TRBD1. The CDR3 is made up of 16 amino acids. The germline V gene has CDR1 KGHSH and CDR2 LQKENI.

The V and J genes are TRBV4-3 and TRBJ1-3, with 10 bases matching TRBD1. Unmatched junction bases numbered 9, after V lost 2 bases and J lost 2 bases. The CDR3 covers 18 residues. Germline CDR1 LGHNA, CDR2 YSLEER. The CDR3 protein is CASSQLPPGQGAGNTIYF. DNA of the CDR3: TGCGCCAGCAGCCAACTCCCCCCCGGACAGGGGGCTGGAAACACCATATATTTT.

Written as DNA, the CDR3 is TGTGCCGGCTCGAGTCCCCAGGGCTATGGCTACACCTTC. It encodes CAGSSPQGYGYTF. This sequence joins TRBV30 and TRBJ1-2, with D tentatively TRBD1 (5 bases). Germline lookup yields CDR1 GTSNPN and CDR2 SVGIG (reference sequence). V lost 8 bases and J lost 4, with 17 bases in between. The CDR3 spans 13 residues.

V gene TRBV30 combines with J gene TRBJ1-5; 8 bases agree with TRBD1. The length of the CDR3 is 15 residues. The germline V gene encodes CDR1 GTSNPN and CDR2 SVGIG (reference sequence). Trimming cost V 3 bases and J 5 bases; bases outside gene matches: 9. The DNA for the CDR3 is TGTGCCTGGAGCCGGGGGCCAGGGGGCTATCAGCCCCAGCATTTT. This sequence encodes CAWSRGPGGYQPQHF. The full variable domain, with the rest looked up from reference TRBV30 and TRBJ1-5, is SQTIHQWPATLVQPVGSPLSLECTVEGTSNPNLYWYRQAAGRGLQLLFYSVGIGQISSEVPQNLSASRPQDRQFILSSKKLLLSDSGFYLCAWSRGPGGYQPQHFGDGTRLSIL.

The rearrangement links TRBV5-5 to TRBJ1-1; maybe TRBD1 (5 bases). The V end lost 3 bases, the J end lost 1 base, and 13 bases lay between the germline ends. The CDR3 length is 15 residues. Per the germline V gene, CDR1 is SGHKS and CDR2 is YYEKEE (reference sequence). Here the CDR3 DNA reads TGTGCCAGCAGCTGGGAGGGGCGGGCGAACACTGAAGCTTTCTTT. Translating it yields CASSWEGRANTEAFF.

J is TRBJ2-2 and V is TRBV19, with D possibly matching TRBD1 (6 bases). Germline assignment: CDR1 LNHDA and CDR2 SQIVND (reference sequence). Trimming left V 4 bases short and J 6 bases short, with 15 bases between. The CDR3 loop spans 15 amino acids. CDR3 DNA sequence: TGTGCCAGTAGTACCCCCCCAGGGGTACCCGGGGAGCTGTTTTTT. Amino acids: CASSTPPGVPGELFF.

This clone has more than one count but fewer than ten. The V call is TRBV6-5, the J call TRBJ2-1, with D perhaps matching TRBD2 (5 bases). The length of the CDR3 is 12 residues. CDR1 is MNHEY, CDR2 SVGAGI, per germline. V lost 8 bases to trimming and J lost 3 bases, with 8 bases between them. The CDR3 DNA reads as TGTGCCAGCGAGGGCCTCTACAATGAGCAGTTCTTC. It codes for CASEGLYNEQFF.

This clone was observed a single time. The chain has TRBV12-3 or TRBV12-4 and TRBJ2-7; no reliable D call. The germline V and J ends were trimmed by 5 bases and 3 bases, with 8 bases remaining between them. The CDR3 runs to 12 residues. This CDR3 is CASSRSLYEQYF. CDR3 sequence (DNA): TGTGCCAGCAGTCGCTCACTCTACGAGCAGTACTTC.

The sample holds one count of this clone. This chain joins TRBV5-1 and TRBJ1-5; 10 positions agree with TRBD1. CDR1 is SGHRS, CDR2 YFSETQ, per germline. This CDR3 has 16 amino acids. Germline trimming cut 4 bases from V and 0 bases from J; bases unmatched to any gene: 4. CDR3 in amino acids: CASSATGGLSNQPQHF. As DNA, the CDR3 is TGCGCCAGCAGCGCGACAGGGGGCCTTAGCAATCAGCCCCAGCATTTT.

DNA of the CDR3: TGTGCCAGCAGCCCGAGACTAGCGTCGGCCGGGGAGCTGTTTTTT. Translating it yields CASSPRLASAGELFF. The chain is built from TRBV3-1 (or the pseudogene TRBV3-2) and TRBJ2-2, with 8 bases lining up with TRBD2. J lost 6 bases, V lost 4 bases, and 7 bases had no gene match. Germline V gene sequence: CDR1 LGHDT, CDR2 YNNKEL (reference sequence). CDR3 length: 15 residues.

A few counts support this clone. Here the CDR3 reads CASSSLGPWPQHF. The CDR3 coding sequence is TGTGCCAGCAGTTCGTTAGGCCCCTGGCCCCAGCATTTT. This rearrangement joins TRBV12-3 or TRBV12-4 to TRBJ1-5; D is undetermined. V lost 4 bases and J 9 bases, leaving 13 bases between the germline ends. CDR3 length: 13 amino acids.

This rearrangement joins TRBV15 to TRBJ1-5; no definite D call. Germline CDR1 is LNHNV and CDR2 is YYDKDF (reference sequence). CDR3 length: 16 residues. Trimming cost V 0 bases and J 8 bases, with 17 bases left between them. The CDR3, as DNA: TGTGCCACCAGCAGAGAACGCAGTGGAGTAAGGGAGCCCCAGCATTTT. Amino acid sequence: CATSRERSGVREPQHF. The variable domain in full, with the rest retrieved from reference TRBV15 and TRBJ1-5, is DAMVIQNPRYQVTQFGKPVTLSCSQTLNHNVMYWYQQKSSQAPKLLFHYYDKDFNNEADTPDNFQSRRPNTSFCFLDIRSPGLGDTAMYLCATSRERSGVREPQHFGDGTRLSIL.

The rearrangement joins TRBV27 to TRBJ2-1; 10 positions agree with TRBD2. Germline CDR1 MNHEY, CDR2 SMNVEV (reference sequence). This CDR3 spans 17 amino acids. The J segment lost 0 bases and the V segment lost 4 bases, leaving 6 bases of the junction unmatched. CDR3 DNA sequence: TGTGCCAGCAGTTCAATTAGCGGGGGGACCTCCTACAATGAGCAGTTCTTC. Translation: CASSSISGGTSYNEQFF.

V usage is TRBV20-1 and J usage is TRBJ1-1, with D unclear. Trimming removed 5 bases at V and 0 bases at J, with 4 bases between. In germline, CDR1 is DFQATT, CDR2 SNEGSKA (reference sequence). The CDR3 runs to 11 residues. The DNA of the CDR3 is TGCAGTGCTCTAATGAACACTGAAGCTTTCTTT. Protein: CSALMNTEAFF.

The J gene is TRBJ2-5, the V gene TRBV12-5, with 7 bases lining up with TRBD1. The CDR3 is 13 amino acids. V shed 3 bases, J shed 3 bases, and the junction held 1 base outside the gene matches. Germline V lookup: CDR1 LGHNT, CDR2 FRNRAP. This chain's CDR3 is CASGLGTEETQYF. CDR3 in DNA: TGTGCTAGTGGTTTAGGGACAGAAGAGACCCAGTACTTC.

The genes are TRBV2 and TRBJ1-2, with TRBD1 as a possible D gene (5 bases). The CDR3 extends over 12 amino acids. The ends were cut back, 6 bases at V and 5 bases at J, with 10 bases in the middle. Germline CDR1 SNHLY, CDR2 FYNNEI. The CDR3 nucleotides are TGTGCCAGCAGGGAGACAGTTTATGGCTACACCTTC. It encodes CASRETVYGYTF. Full variable domain (missing parts from reference TRBV2 and TRBJ1-2): EPEVTQTPSHQVTQMGQEVILRCVPISNHLYFYWYRQILGQKVEFLVSFYNNEISEKSEIFDDQFSVERPDGSNFTLKIRSTKLEDSAMYFCASRETVYGYTFGSGTRLTVV.

This chain links TRBV19 with TRBJ1-1; D is unclear. This CDR3 spans 15 amino acids. Germline loops: CDR1 LNHDA, CDR2 SQIVND (reference sequence). The V end lost 5 bases, the J end lost 1 base, and 14 bases lay between the germline ends. The CDR3 region has the DNA TGTGCCAGTAGTCTTAGCACTAGCAGGAACACTGAAGCTTTCTTT. Translated: CASSLSTSRNTEAFF.

The chain has TRBV4-3 and TRBJ1-1; 9 bases are a match to TRBD1. Germline V gene sequence: CDR1 LGHNA, CDR2 YSLEER. Trimming took 4 bases from V and 3 from J; bases not matched to a gene: 6. The CDR3 has 15 residues. CDR3 sequence: CASSPAGTGHTEAFF. CDR3 coding DNA: TGCGCCAGCAGCCCCGCCGGGACAGGGCACACTGAAGCTTTCTTT.

This clone was seen a handful of times. This chain uses TRBV11-3 with TRBJ2-7; possibly TRBD2 for D (5 bases). The ends were cut back, 8 bases at V and 2 bases at J, with 13 bases in the middle. The CDR3 runs to 13 residues. The germline gives CDR1 SGHNT, CDR2 YENEEA. The CDR3 loop reads CASSIGSTYEQYF. CDR3 nucleotide sequence: TGTGCCAGCTCCATAGGGAGTACCTACGAGCAGTACTTC.

The chain has TRBV12-5 and TRBJ1-2; D not resolved. Deletions cut 7 bases from V and 0 bases from J, with 9 bases between. The CDR3 contains 13 residues. Germline CDR1 LGHNT, CDR2 FRNRAP. CDR3: CASVKTPNYGYTF. The CDR3 region has the DNA TGTGCTAGTGTTAAGACACCTAACTATGGCTACACCTTC.

The chain combines TRBV27 with TRBJ1-2; maybe TRBD1 (6 bases). Germline CDR1 MNHEY, CDR2 SMNVEV (reference sequence). Trimming stripped 7 bases from V and 3 bases from J, with 12 bases between. This CDR3 spans 13 amino acids. The CDR3 DNA reads as TGTGCCAGCATGGCAGGGGTTTACTATGGCTACACCTTC. As protein: CASMAGVYYGYTF.